The TCR beta chain under discussion was sequenced for a study of blood T cell repertoires in COVID-19 (dated by TCRdb to about 2020). Looking at the study overall: Samples covering the acute and convalescent phases of COVID-19 were provided by collaborators in the United States, Italy and Spain. Nearly every sample came with metadata listing a de-identified subject ID, COVID-19 status, age in years and sex. The material from the prospective study consisted of cDNA or gDNA derived from T cells, B-cell-depleted T cells, or PBMCs. Samples were obtained from the ongoing ImmuneRACE study (first 160 participants) and from 1,254 subjects provided by 6 global collaborators. The repertoires were released in a freely available public database meant as a resource for research on the immune response to SARS-CoV-2. HLA class I and class II types, where available, came from metadata supplied by the sample provider rather than from assay-based typing. Deeply sampled blood TCRbeta repertoires from subjects exposed to, actively infected with, or recovered from COVID-19 were included in the dataset.

The collaborating institutions used their own protocols to collect whole blood in K2EDTA tubes. Collaborator samples were shipped for TCRbeta analysis as frozen whole blood, isolated PBMCs, or DNA extracted from either sample type. From the cysteine through the phenylalanine, the CDR3 covers 15 amino acids. CDR3 DNA only is kept here, 45 bases in frame from base 1. The V end loses 2 bases and the J end loses 0 bases, and a stretch of 5 bases separates them. The germline V gene provides CDR1 SGHTA and CDR2 FQGTGA. With respect to this clone: The antigen it recognizes is unknown. Base quality data are lacking; no much larger clone is found one base away.

The immunoSEQ Assay, a bias-controlled multiplex PCR, was used to amplify TCRbeta CDR3 regions from genomic DNA. The authors' analysis ran thus. The number of nucleated cells in each sample was estimated from the amplification of reference gene primers within the assay. To quantify the absolute abundance of each unique TCRbeta CDR3 rearrangement, sequence reads were collapsed and filtered. Productive Simpson clonality was computed per sample as the square root of Simpson's diversity index over productive rearrangements. TCRdb limited this immuneACCESS table to in-frame rearrangements with V and J called. A share of clones is missing; checked studies link under half to unresolved V genes, and the rest is unexplained. V, J and clone size were drawn from that table, and D and trimming were deduced from the DNA. This sample lists some 120,000 clones; roughly 89% were detected once. The ten largest clones add up to approximately 20% of the sample.

The paper's findings and limits, for the study overall: The quantity of clinical and demographic metadata differed by source and by participant and was supplied without curation.

Sequences were obtained from peripheral blood. This sequence was found in a human donor with acute or convalescent COVID-19. The donor label of this sample is uncertain. The rearranged chain carries TRBV7-3 and TRBJ2-6; the D gene is unclear. CDR3 protein: CASSLESSGANVLTF. The DNA reads as follows: TGTGCCAGCAGCTTAGAGAGCTCTGGGGCCAACGTCCTGACTTTC.